Shown below are 15 T cell receptor beta chains from a single sample sequenced in a study of blood T cells in healthy people across ages. With a J-beta primer mix and a sample-barcoded 5' primer, a second PCR ran about 7 to 11 cycles. TCRdb analysed the 5' RACE reads with MiXCR anew, one entry per CDR3 protein. This repertoire shows approximately 1.5 million distinct CDR3 sequences, roughly 32% found once; its top ten account for around 11%. Sequenced input: blood. The source of these receptors is a woman aged 25-40 years in good health.

This clonotype was seen only once. The J gene is TRBJ2-1, the V gene TRBV28; unclear D gene. Germline CDR1 and CDR2: MDHEN and SYDVKM. The CDR3 is 13 amino acids. V was trimmed by 4 bases and J by 8 bases, leaving 12 bases between them. The CDR3 reads CASSSAIVDEQFF. The CDR3 DNA is TGTGCCAGCAGTTCGGCTATTGTGGATGAGCAGTTCTTC. Together with reference TRBV28 and TRBJ2-1, the CDR3 gives the full variable domain: DVKVTQSSRYLVKRTGEKVFLECVQDMDHENMFWYRQDPGLGLRLIYFSYDVKMKEKGDIPEGYSVSREKKERFSLILESASTNQTSMYLCASSSAIVDEQFFGPGTRLTVL.

The V call is TRBV7-2, the J call TRBJ2-1, with 8 bases fitting TRBD2. The CDR3 is 19 amino acids. CDR1 is SGHTA and CDR2 is FQGNSA in the germline V gene. J gave up 5 bases and V 3 bases, and 18 bases lay outside the gene matches. The CDR3 coding sequence is TGTGCCAGCAGCTTTTCCGGACTAGCTTTTCCTTCCTCAAACAATGAGCAGTTCTTC. It yields the protein CASSFSGLAFPSSNNEQFF.

This clonotype was counted only a few times. This chain joins TRBV20-1 and TRBJ1-2; D is perhaps TRBD1 (6 bases). Germline values: CDR1 DFQATT, CDR2 SNEGSKA (reference sequence). The CDR3 loop spans 11 amino acids. V lost 4 bases to trimming and J lost 9 bases, with 12 bases between them. CDR3 sequence: CSAIYRESYTF. CDR3 in DNA: TGCAGTGCTATTTACAGGGAGAGCTACACCTTC.

This sequence joins TRBV7-9 and TRBJ2-5; 8 nucleotides align to TRBD2. Trimming cost V 4 bases and J 11 bases; bases outside gene matches: 15. This CDR3 comprises 15 residues. The V gene's germline CDR1 is SEHNR and CDR2 FQNEAQ (reference sequence). The DNA of the CDR3 is TGTGCCAGCAGCTCTCCAGGCGGGGGGCCCCACGGGCAGTACTTC. Translating it yields CASSSPGGGPHGQYF.

This clonotype was seen a handful of times. This chain's CDR3 is CASGTGAGSADTQYF. The DNA for the CDR3 is TGTGCCAGCGGGACGGGAGCAGGCTCGGCAGATACGCAGTATTTT. The chain recombines TRBV2 with TRBJ2-3; weak D call: TRBD2 (6 bases). Germline V lookup: CDR1 SNHLY, CDR2 FYNNEI. There are 15 residues in the CDR3. The germline V and J ends were trimmed by 8 bases and 4 bases, with 19 bases remaining between them.

The rearrangement links TRBV20-1 to TRBJ2-7; 7 bases agree with TRBD1. Germline-derived CDR1 and CDR2 are DFQATT and SNEGSKA (reference sequence). J lost 1 base, V lost 0 bases, and 6 bases had no gene match. The CDR3 covers 15 residues. The CDR3 sequence is CSARDRDSPSYEQYF. The CDR3 region has the DNA TGCAGTGCTAGAGATCGGGACAGCCCATCCTACGAGCAGTACTTC.

The chain joins TRBV6-4 to TRBJ2-1; 10 bases match TRBD2. This CDR3 is 16 amino acids long. V gave up 5 bases and J gave up 2 bases; unmatched junction bases: 6. CDR1 is MRHNA, CDR2 SNTAGT, per germline. CDR3 protein: CASSPSGGVTYNEQFF. CDR3 DNA: TGTGCCAGCAGTCCTAGCGGGGGCGTCACCTACAATGAGCAGTTCTTC.

The gene calls are TRBV12-3 or TRBV12-4 and TRBJ1-2, with a tentative D call TRBD1 (5 bases). CDR3 length equals 15 residues. Trimming removed 5 bases from V and 6 bases from J, with 19 bases in between. The CDR3, as DNA: TGTGCCAGCAGTCCCTTTCGTGCAGGGACTAATGGCTACACCTTC. It specifies CASSPFRAGTNGYTF.

The sample holds a few counts of this clonotype. The chain is built from TRBV9 and TRBJ1-2; no reliable D call. This CDR3 is 12 amino acids long. From germline, CDR1 is SGDLS and CDR2 YYNGEE. V was shortened by 1 base and J by 5 bases, with 6 bases between the two germline ends. CDR3 amino acids: CASSVPPYGYTF. The CDR3 DNA is TGTGCCAGCAGCGTACCCCCTTATGGCTACACCTTC.

With regard to this clonotype: At one end the junction does not follow the germline gene, possibly because of a read error. CDR3 bases: TGTGCCGGCAGTCTATTGAGAGGGGTGCAGTACTTC. This translates into CAGSLLRGVQYF. The chain carries TRBV28 and TRBJ2-5; D may match TRBD1 or TRBD2 (5 bases each). This CDR3 spans 12 amino acids. Germline CDR1 is MDHEN and CDR2 is SYDVKM.

This sequence joins TRBV6-2 or TRBV6-3 and TRBJ2-3, with 10 bases aligning to TRBD2. The CDR3 covers 15 residues. V lost 5 bases and J lost 6; bases outside the gene matches: 8. CDR1 MNHEY and CDR2 SVGEGT come from the germline V gene. The chain's CDR3 is CASSKGASGSDTQYF. Here the CDR3 DNA reads TGTGCCAGCAGTAAGGGCGCTAGCGGGAGTGATACGCAGTATTTT.

The chain combines TRBV20-1 with TRBJ2-1; D possibly matches TRBD1 or TRBD2 (6 bases each). Trimming took off 3 bases at V and 4 bases at J, with 16 bases between the two ends. This CDR3 spans 15 amino acids. CDR1 is DFQATT and CDR2 is SNEGSKA in the germline V gene (reference sequence). The CDR3 sequence: CSASSSGAPYNEQFF. The CDR3 DNA sequence: TGCAGTGCTAGTAGCTCGGGGGCCCCTTACAATGAGCAGTTCTTC.

V is TRBV15 and J is TRBJ2-7; 15 bases match TRBD2. V was clipped by 3 bases and J by 4 bases; unmatched bases: 7. The germline V gene encodes CDR1 LNHNV and CDR2 YYDKDF (reference sequence). The CDR3 contains 17 residues. The CDR3 nucleotides are TGTGCCACCAGCAGTAAATGGACTAGCGGGGGGGCATACGAGCAGTACTTC. It encodes CATSSKWTSGGAYEQYF.

This clonotype has more than one count but fewer than ten. The genes are TRBV5-6 and TRBJ2-1; 7 positions match TRBD2. The CDR3 length is 14 residues. V trimming: 0 bases; J trimming: 5 bases; junction bases outside the gene matches: 2. Germline values: CDR1 SGHDT, CDR2 YYEEEE. CDR3 bases: TGTGCCAGCAGCTTGGACGGGACTAACAATGAGCAGTTCTTC. Encoded protein: CASSLDGTNNEQFF. The variable domain in full, completed from reference TRBV5-6 and TRBJ2-1, reads DAGVTQSPTHLIKTRGQQVTLRCSPKSGHDTVSWYQQALGQGPQFIFQYYEEEERQRGNFPDRFSGHQFPNYSSELNVNALLLGDSALYLCASSLDGTNNEQFFGPGTRLTVL.

The chain links TRBV7-9 to TRBJ2-5; D perhaps matches TRBD2 (6 bases). V was pared by 2 bases and J by 7 bases, with 23 bases between. Germline CDR1 and CDR2: SEHNR and FQNEAQ (reference sequence). The CDR3 covers 17 residues. CDR3 region: CASSLRGAKSLRGTQYF. The CDR3 bases are TGTGCCAGCAGCTTACGCGGGGCTAAAAGTCTGAGGGGGACCCAGTACTTC.